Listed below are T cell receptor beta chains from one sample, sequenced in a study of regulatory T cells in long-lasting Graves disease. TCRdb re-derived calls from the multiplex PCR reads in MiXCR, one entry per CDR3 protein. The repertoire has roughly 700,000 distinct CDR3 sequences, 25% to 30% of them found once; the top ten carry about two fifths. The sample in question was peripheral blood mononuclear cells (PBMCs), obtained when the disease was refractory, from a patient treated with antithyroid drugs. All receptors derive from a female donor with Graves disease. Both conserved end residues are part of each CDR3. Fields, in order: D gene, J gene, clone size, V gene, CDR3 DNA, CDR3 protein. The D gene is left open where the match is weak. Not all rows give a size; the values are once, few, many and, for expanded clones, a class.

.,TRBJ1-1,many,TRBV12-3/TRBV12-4,TGTGCCAGCAAATTGGGCGGGCCGACTGAAGCTTTCTTT,CASKLGGPTEAFF
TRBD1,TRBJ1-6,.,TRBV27,TGTGCCAGCACGACGGACAGGGGATATAATTCACCCCTCCACTTT,CASTTDRGYNSPLHF
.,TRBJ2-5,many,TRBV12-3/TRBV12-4,TGTGCCAGCAGCTTAGGCACTGGAGTAGAGACCCAGTACTTC,CASSLGTGVETQYF
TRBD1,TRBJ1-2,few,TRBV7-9,TGTGCCAGCAGCACCTTAGGACAGGCTAACTATGGCTACACCTTC,CASSTLGQANYGYTF
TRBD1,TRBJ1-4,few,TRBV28,TGTGCCAGCAGTTTATCGGTCGGGACAGGGGGTGAAAAACTGTTTTTT,CASSLSVGTGGEKLFF
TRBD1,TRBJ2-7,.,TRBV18,TGTGCCAGCTCGAAATTTGGGACAGGGGGCTACGAGCAGTACTTC,CASSKFGTGGYEQYF
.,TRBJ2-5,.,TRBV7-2,TGTGCCAGCAGTCAATTTACAAGGTCGGGAGAGACCCAGTACTTC,CASSQFTRSGETQYF
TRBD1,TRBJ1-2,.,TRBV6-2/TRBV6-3,TGTGCCAGCAGTTACCCACCACAGGGGCGATTGACCTATGGCTACACCTTC,CASSYPPQGRLTYGYTF
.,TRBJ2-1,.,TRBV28,TGTGCCAGCAGTTCGCCAGGGGCCCCCGCCTACAATGAGCAGTTCTTC,CASSSPGAPAYNEQFF
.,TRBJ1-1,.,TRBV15,TGTGCCACCAGCAGAGAGACAGAAGCTTTCTTT,CATSRETEAFF
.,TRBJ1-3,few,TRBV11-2,TGTGCCAGCAGCTTAGCGCGGGGCTCTGGAAACACCATATATTTT,CASSLARGSGNTIYF
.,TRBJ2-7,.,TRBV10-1,TGCGCCAGCATAGCAGGGAACTACGAGCAGTACTTC,CASIAGNYEQYF
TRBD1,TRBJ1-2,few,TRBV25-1,TGTGCCAGCACACAGGGGGATGGCTACACCTTC,CASTQGDGYTF
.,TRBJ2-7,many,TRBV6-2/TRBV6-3,TGTGCCAGCAGTGTTAGTTTTAACTACGAGCAGTACTTC,CASSVSFNYEQYF
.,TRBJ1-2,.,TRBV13,TGTGCCAGCAGCTTTGGCCAGAAAGATGGCTACACCTTC,CASSFGQKDGYTF
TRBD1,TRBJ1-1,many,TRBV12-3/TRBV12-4,TGTGCCAGCAGTCTCAGGGCCCTCCTAGGGGGACAGACCGTGAACACTGAAGCTTTCTTT,CASSLRALLGGQTVNTEAFF
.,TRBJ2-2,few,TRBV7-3,TGTGCCAGCAGCTACTCCATAGGGAACACCGGGGAGCTGTTTTTT,CASSYSIGNTGELFF
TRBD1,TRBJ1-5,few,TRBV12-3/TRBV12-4,TGTGCCAGCAGTAACCCCAGGGGGCGCAGCAATCAGCCCCAGCATTTT,CASSNPRGRSNQPQHF
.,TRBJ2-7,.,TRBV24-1,TGTGCCACCTGCCACCCCTCTAGACAAACGGCTACCTACGAGCAGTACTTC,CATCHPSRQTATYEQYF
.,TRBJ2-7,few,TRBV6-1,TGTGCCAGCAGTGAATACCCTAGGCTTGGCGAGCAGTACTTC,CASSEYPRLGEQYF
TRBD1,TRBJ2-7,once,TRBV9,TGTGCCAGCAGCGCGGGACAGGGACACTACGAGCAGTACTTC,CASSAGQGHYEQYF
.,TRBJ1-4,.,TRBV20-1,TGCAGTGCTAGGACAGGTCTGGATGAAAAACTGTTTTTT,CSARTGLDEKLFF
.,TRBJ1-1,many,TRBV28,TGTGCCAGCACCCTGACAAAAGAAGCTTTCTTT,CASTLTKEAFF
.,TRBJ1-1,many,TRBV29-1,TGCAGCGTTACCCCGGCCGGCACTGAAGCTTTCTTT,CSVTPAGTEAFF
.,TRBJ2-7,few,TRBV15,TGTGCCACCAGCAGAGGAGGGCAGTGGGTCAACGAGCAGTACTTC,CATSRGGQWVNEQYF
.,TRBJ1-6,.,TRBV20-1,TGCAGTGCTAGCCTCAGCGACTATAATTCACCCCTCCACTTT,CSASLSDYNSPLHF
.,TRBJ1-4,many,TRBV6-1,TGTGCCAGCAGTACCCACAGGGAAAAACTGTTTTTT,CASSTHREKLFF
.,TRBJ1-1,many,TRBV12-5,TGTGCTAGTGGTTTGCTGGGGGGGCACATCCCCAGGAACACTGAAGCTTTCTTT,CASGLLGGHIPRNTEAFF
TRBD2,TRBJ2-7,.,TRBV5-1,TGCGCCAGCAGCTTTTCTGGACTAGCTCCGGGCGGCGAGCAGTACTTC,CASSFSGLAPGGEQYF
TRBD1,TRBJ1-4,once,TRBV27,TGTGGCAGCAGTCCCGGACAGGGTGGAGAAAAACTGTTTTTT,CGSSPGQGGEKLFF
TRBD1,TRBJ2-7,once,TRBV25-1,TGTGCCAGCAGTTGGGACAGGGGCAACGAGCAGTACTTC,CASSWDRGNEQYF
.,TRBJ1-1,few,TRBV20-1,TGCAGTGCTAGGGACGTAGGAAACACTGAAGCTTTCTTT,CSARDVGNTEAFF
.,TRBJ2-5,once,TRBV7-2,TGTGCCAGCAGCTTATTGGGAGCCACGGGGGAGACCCAGTACTTC,CASSLLGATGETQYF
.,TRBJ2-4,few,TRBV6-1,TGTGCCAGCGAAAGGGGGCGCGGGGGCATTCAGTACTTC,CASERGRGGIQYF
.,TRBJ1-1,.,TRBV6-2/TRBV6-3,TGTGCCAGCAGTGAAGAAAACAGGGATAACACTGAAGCTTTCTTT,CASSEENRDNTEAFF
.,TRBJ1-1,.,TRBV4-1,TGCGCCAGCAGCGTCCGGGACTCTTACACTGAAGCTTTCTTT,CASSVRDSYTEAFF
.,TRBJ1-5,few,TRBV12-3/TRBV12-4,TGTGCCAGCAGTTCACAGGGTACCCATCAGCCCCAGCATTTT,CASSSQGTHQPQHF
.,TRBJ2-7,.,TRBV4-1,TGCGCCAGCAGCCAAGGGCCAGCCGAGCAGTACTTC,CASSQGPAEQYF
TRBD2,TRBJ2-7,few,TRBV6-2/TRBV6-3,TGTGCCAGCAGTTGGACTAGCGGGACTTCGGATGAGCAGTACTTC,CASSWTSGTSDEQYF
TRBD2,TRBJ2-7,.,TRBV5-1,TGCGCCAGCAGCTGGGGGACTAGCGGCGCCTACGAGCAGTACTTC,CASSWGTSGAYEQYF
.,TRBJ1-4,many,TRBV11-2,TGTGCCAGCAGCTTATTCCGAGGGGAAGGGGGAGAAAAACTGTTTTTT,CASSLFRGEGGEKLFF
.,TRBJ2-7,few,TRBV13,TGTGCCAGCAGCTTAGGTTTTCAGGGCGGCGACGAGCAGTACTTC,CASSLGFQGGDEQYF
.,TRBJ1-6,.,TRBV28,TGTGCCAGCAGTTTATTGGGTGGCCTCGGTGGCTCCTATAATTCACCCCTCCACTTT,CASSLLGGLGGSYNSPLHF
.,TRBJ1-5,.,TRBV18,TGTGCCAGCTCACCACAGGACAGACAGCCCCAGCATTTT,CASSPQDRQPQHF
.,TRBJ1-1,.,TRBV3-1,TGTGCCAGCAGCCAATATCCGGCCACTGAAGCTTTCTTT,CASSQYPATEAFF
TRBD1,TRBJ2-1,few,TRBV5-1,TGCGCCAGCAGCTTGGGGACAGGGACCAATGAGCAGTTCTTC,CASSLGTGTNEQFF
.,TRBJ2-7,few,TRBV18,TGTGCCAGCTCACCTCGTCCTACCTACGAGCAGTACTTC,CASSPRPTYEQYF
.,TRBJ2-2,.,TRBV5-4,TGTGCCAGCAGCTTGCTGGGGACTCCGAACACCGGGGAGCTGTTTTTT,CASSLLGTPNTGELFF
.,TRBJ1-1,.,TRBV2,TGTGCCAGCAGTGAATCCCAGCGGATGAACACTGAAGCTTTCTTT,CASSESQRMNTEAFF
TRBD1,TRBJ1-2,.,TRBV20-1,TGCAGTGCTAGAGAGATGGGACAGGGGGCTGGCTACACCTTC,CSAREMGQGAGYTF
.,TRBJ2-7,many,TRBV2,TGTGCCAGCAGGATTGGGGTTTTCTACGAGCAGTACTTC,CASRIGVFYEQYF
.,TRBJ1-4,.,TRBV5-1,TGCGCCAGCAGCTTAACAGGGATGAGAGATGAAAAACTGTTTTTT,CASSLTGMRDEKLFF
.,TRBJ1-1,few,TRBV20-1,TGCAGTGCTAGTGGGGCGGGGGCTGAAGCTTTCTTT,CSASGAGAEAFF
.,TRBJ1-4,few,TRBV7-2,TGTGCCAGCAGCGACGCCTTCGGGACGGGGAATGAAAAACTGTTTTTT,CASSDAFGTGNEKLFF
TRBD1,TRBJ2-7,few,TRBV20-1,TGCAGTGCTAGGCCCGGGACAGGGGGTTACGAGCAGTACTTC,CSARPGTGGYEQYF
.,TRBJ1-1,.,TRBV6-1,TGTGCCAGCAGCTGGGACGGGGACACTGAAGCTTTCTTT,CASSWDGDTEAFF
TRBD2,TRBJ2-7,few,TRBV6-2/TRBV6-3,TGTGCCAGCAGTTTACTAGCGGGAGGGGCCTACGAGCAGTACTTC,CASSLLAGGAYEQYF
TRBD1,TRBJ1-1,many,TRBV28,TGTGCCAGTCGACAGGGGGCGGTGGGCACTGAAGCTTTCTTT,CASRQGAVGTEAFF